These 13 T cell receptor beta chains came from one sample sequenced in a study of blood T cell repertoires in COVID-19. Clones were read by immunoSEQ multiplex PCR, and TCRdb kept only the in-frame ones, dropping some. The table records about 320,000 clones, around 92% of them present only once. Material: peripheral blood. The origin of the receptors is a man between 18 and 29 years old who had recovered from COVID-19.

This chain connects TRBV3-1 (or the pseudogene TRBV3-2) to TRBJ2-3, with 7 bases that match TRBD2. The germline V gene encodes CDR1 LGHDT and CDR2 YNNKEL (reference sequence). The CDR3 has 15 residues. Losses at the gene ends were 4 bases for V and 6 bases for J; bases not matched to a gene: 10. The CDR3 sequence: CASSPVAGPGDTQYF. The DNA for the CDR3 is TGTGCCAGCAGCCCCGTAGCGGGTCCCGGGGATACGCAGTATTTT.

The chain recombines TRBV21-1 with TRBJ2-2; the table's D call TRBD1 went unverified against the DNA. TRBV21-1 is termed a pseudogene. The CDR3 is made up of 15 amino acids. The CDR3 here is CASSKPRVYTGELFF. The CDR3 DNA is TGTGCCAGCAGCAAACCCAGGGTGTACACCGGGGAGCTGTTTTTT.

CDR3 loop: CASSLGSSGGRETQYF. The CDR3 DNA reads as TGTGCCAGCAGCTTGGGATCTAGCGGGGGGCGGGAGACCCAGTACTTC. The chain joins TRBV5-6 to TRBJ2-5, with 11 nucleotides matching TRBD2. The CDR3 is 16 amino acids. With 0 bases clipped from V and 5 bases from J, the junction kept 6 bases outside the gene matches. Looked up from germline, CDR1 is SGHDT and CDR2 is YYEEEE. Full variable domain (remainder filled in from reference TRBV5-6 and TRBJ2-5): DAGVTQSPTHLIKTRGQQVTLRCSPKSGHDTVSWYQQALGQGPQFIFQYYEEEERQRGNFPDRFSGHQFPNYSSELNVNALLLGDSALYLCASSLGSSGGRETQYFGPGTRLLVL.

The chain joins TRBV11-2 to TRBJ2-7; possibly TRBD1 for D (7 bases). V lost 5 bases and J 4 bases, leaving 21 bases between the germline ends. CDR3 length: 16 residues. Germline CDR1 SGHAT, CDR2 FQNNGV. The chain's CDR3 is CASSPQGGQSRYEQYF. DNA of the CDR3: TGTGCCAGCAGCCCCCAGGGGGGCCAATCCCGATACGAGCAGTACTTC. Filled out from reference TRBV11-2 and TRBJ2-7, the complete variable domain reads EAGVAQSPRYKIIEKRQSVAFWCNPISGHATLYWYQQILGQGPKLLIQFQNNGVVDDSQLPKDRFSAERLKGVDSTLKIQPAKLEDSAVYLCASSPQGGQSRYEQYFGPGTRLTVT.

The rearrangement joins TRBV12-3 or TRBV12-4 to TRBJ1-1; the match to TRBD1 covers 7 bases. The CDR3 contains 13 residues. V lost 4 bases and J lost 6; bases outside the gene matches: 5. The CDR3 loop reads CASSWDSEAEAFF. CDR3 DNA: TGTGCCAGCAGTTGGGACAGTGAGGCTGAAGCTTTCTTT.

This clone appeared once. The genes are TRBV6-6 and TRBJ1-4; TRBD1 might be the D (5 bases). The CDR3 spans 13 residues. Germline CDR1 is MNHNY and CDR2 is SVGAGI (reference sequence). The V and J ends lost 5 bases and 5 bases respectively, with 9 bases between them. CDR3 DNA: TGTGCCAGCAGTGACAGAGAGAATGAAAAACTGTTTTTT. Its translation is CASSDRENEKLFF.

This clone was observed once. The V and J genes are TRBV18 and TRBJ2-1; D call uncertain. This CDR3 is 15 amino acids long. In germline, CDR1 is KGHSH, CDR2 LQKENI. V lost 4 bases to trimming and J lost 0 bases, with 10 bases between them. The CDR3 loop reads CASSLRHSSYNEQFF. In DNA form, the CDR3 reads TGTGCCAGCTCACTCCGACATAGCTCCTACAATGAGCAGTTCTTC.

Worth noting for this clone: Other DNA variants within this sample encode the same CDR3. This sequence joins TRBV3-1 (or the pseudogene TRBV3-2) and TRBJ2-2; no definite D call. V was clipped by 1 base and J by 2 bases, with 5 bases between them. The CDR3 contains 14 residues. The germline gives CDR1 LGHDT, CDR2 YNNKEL (reference sequence). The CDR3 DNA is TGTGCCAGCAGCCAAGGGCCCAACACCGGGGAGCTGTTTTTT. Translation gives CASSQGPNTGELFF.

The chain employs TRBV19 and TRBJ2-7, with TRBD2 matching over 7 bases. Germline CDR1 and CDR2: LNHDA and SQIVND (reference sequence). With V trimmed by 5 bases and J by 4 bases, 11 bases remained unmatched. The CDR3 sequence is 15 residues long. This chain's CDR3 is CASSPGSGYGYEQYF. For the CDR3, the DNA is TGTGCCAGTAGTCCCGGTAGCGGGTATGGTTACGAGCAGTACTTC.

This clone was counted between two and nine times. The chain is built from TRBV4-1 and TRBJ2-2; D is unresolved. V lost 0 bases and J lost 4, with 12 bases in between. The germline gives CDR1 MGHRA, CDR2 YSYEKL. The CDR3 extends over 16 amino acids. The CDR3 loop is CASSQDIAAPTGELFF. The CDR3, as DNA: TGCGCCAGCAGCCAAGATATAGCCGCGCCCACCGGGGAGCTGTTTTTT.

This clone was seen only a few times. J is TRBJ2-6 and V is TRBV6-2 or TRBV6-3; TRBD1 aligns across 10 bases. The ends lost 6 bases at V and 2 bases at J; junction bases unmatched: 7. CDR3 size: 17 residues. Per germline, CDR1 MNHEY and CDR2 SVGEGT. The CDR3 DNA follows: TGTGCCAGCAGCCGGGACAGGGGAGGGACTGGGGCCAACGTCCTGACTTTC. Amino acid sequence: CASSRDRGGTGANVLTF.

V is TRBV3-1 (or the pseudogene TRBV3-2) and J is TRBJ1-2; D remains unclear. Trimming left V 3 bases short and J 7 bases short, with 12 bases between. The CDR3 spans 13 residues. CDR1 and CDR2 (germline): LGHDT, YNNKEL (reference sequence). CDR3 DNA: TGTGCCAGCAGCCAGAGCGGGCCCCCTGGCTACACCTTC. Its protein is CASSQSGPPGYTF.

The V call is TRBV14, the J call TRBJ2-7; possible D gene TRBD2, 5 bases. Germline CDR1 and CDR2: SGHDN and FVKESK. The CDR3 loop spans 14 amino acids. V gave up 0 bases and J gave up 4 bases, with 10 bases separating them. This CDR3 reads CASSQDRRGYEQYF. The CDR3 DNA is TGTGCCAGCAGCCAAGATAGGCGCGGGTACGAGCAGTACTTC.